Below, one T cell receptor beta chain is given with its context. This sample is drawn from a study of blood T cell repertoires in COVID-19. The overall study: The cDNA or gDNA used as material had been derived from T cells, B-cell-depleted T cells, or PBMCs.

V was trimmed by 7 bases and J by 4 bases, leaving 20 bases between them. CDR3 length: 16 residues. In germline, CDR1 is LNHDA, CDR2 SQIVND (reference sequence). As handled by the study authors: Reference gene primer amplification in the assay estimated nucleated cell counts. Only in-frame clones appear in the TCRdb table, and some are missing; sequencing was by immunoSEQ multiplex PCR. Clone size and V and J calls were adopted from that table, with D and trimming inferred from the DNA. Altogether 84,000 or so clones are present, over 70% being singletons, with the ten largest covering around 36%. This chain uses TRBV19 with TRBJ1-5, with no clear D. The source material was peripheral blood. The sequence came from a man older than 75 with active or convalescent COVID-19. CDR3: CASTQRGQVQNQPQHF. CDR3 coding DNA: TGTGCCAGTACCCAACGTGGGCAGGTGCAGAATCAGCCCCAGCATTTT.